Listed here are 16 T cell receptor beta chains from one sample, sequenced in a study of CD8 T cells in ankylosing spondylitis. TCRdb used MiXCR to reprocess the 5' RACE reads, holding one entry per CDR3 protein. This table has 210,000 or so distinct CDR3 sequences, roughly 8.2% appearing once. Sequenced: blood, either unsorted or a sorted T cell fraction (not recorded which). The receptors here all came from a female donor with ankylosing spondylitis or in good health (not recorded which).

This clonotype appeared many times. The chain is built from TRBV29-1 and TRBJ2-3; TRBD2 agrees at 7 bases. In germline, CDR1 is SQVTM, CDR2 ANQGSEA. CDR3 size: 14 residues. V lost 5 bases and J lost 0; bases outside the gene matches: 5. CDR3 region: CSVLAGYSTDTQYF. Here the CDR3 DNA reads TGCAGCGTTTTAGCGGGCTATAGCACAGATACGCAGTATTTT.

Notes on this clonotype: Possible read error: a much larger clone is one base away. J is TRBJ2-7 and V is TRBV2; 7 bases align to TRBD2. The germline gives CDR1 SNHLY, CDR2 FYNNEI. There are 14 residues in the CDR3. The CDR3 spells CTSQQGGSSYEQYF. The CDR3 region has the DNA TGTACCAGCCAGCAGGGAGGGAGCTCCTACGAGCAGTACTTC.

In this sample, this clonotype turned up many times. The chain couples TRBV7-8 to TRBJ1-5; D gene unclear. The CDR3 is 14 amino acids. With 5 bases removed from V and 1 base from J, the gap between germline ends came to 9 bases. Germline-derived CDR1 and CDR2 are SGHVS and FQNEAQ. The CDR3 coding sequence is TGTGCCAGCAGCCTCCTGAGGAGCAATCAGCCCCAGCATTTT. It codes for CASSLLRSNQPQHF.

Concerning this clonotype: A much larger clonotype is one base distant, so this may be a read error. The gene calls are TRBV28 and TRBJ1-1; no firm D call. The CDR3 extends over 11 amino acids. The germline V gene has CDR1 MDHEN and CDR2 SYDVKM. Deletions cut 4 bases from V and 3 bases from J, with 3 bases between. The CDR3 nucleotides are TGTGCCAGCAGTTGCTACACTGAAGCTTTCTTT. Its translation: CASSCYTEAFF.

This clonotype has just a few counts. The rearrangement uses TRBV27 and TRBJ2-7; the D is unclear. CDR1 is MNHEY, CDR2 SMNVEV, per germline (reference sequence). Trimming cost V 8 bases and J 6 bases, with 14 bases left between them. The CDR3 totals 12 residues. The CDR3 DNA reads as TGTGCCAGCGGTGGTGGGAACGGCGAGCAGTACTTC. Its protein product is CASGGGNGEQYF.

This clonotype was counted ten times or more. The J gene is TRBJ2-3, the V gene TRBV7-9; 11 positions agree with TRBD2. Germline CDR1 reads SEHNR; CDR2 reads FQNEAQ (reference sequence). This CDR3 has 14 residues. The junction had 4 bases not matched to a gene; V was cut back by 5 bases and J by 6 bases. CDR3 nucleotides: TGTGCCAGCAGCCCCCTAGCGGGAGGTGATACGCAGTATTTT. As protein: CASSPLAGGDTQYF.

This clonotype was picked up many times. CDR3 region: CASSPSQGNEQYF. The CDR3, as DNA: TGTGCCAGCAGCCCCTCACAGGGAAACGAGCAGTACTTC. The chain uses TRBV28 and TRBJ2-7; maybe TRBD1 (6 bases). The CDR3 totals 13 residues. Germline lookup yields CDR1 MDHEN and CDR2 SYDVKM. The ends were cut back, 6 bases at V and 5 bases at J, with 14 bases in the middle. Complete variable domain (other parts from reference TRBV28 and TRBJ2-7): DVKVTQSSRYLVKRTGEKVFLECVQDMDHENMFWYRQDPGLGLRLIYFSYDVKMKEKGDIPEGYSVSREKKERFSLILESASTNQTSMYLCASSPSQGNEQYFGPGTRLTVT.

This clonotype was observed many times. The chain couples TRBV6-1 to TRBJ1-1, with D possibly being TRBD1 (6 bases). CDR3 length equals 15 residues. Between the trimmed V and J ends, which lost 6 bases and 3 bases, there was a span of 17 bases. Germline CDR1 MNHNS, CDR2 SASEGT. The CDR3: CASRGDRPKDTEAFF. The CDR3 DNA follows: TGTGCCAGCAGGGGTGACAGGCCCAAGGACACTGAAGCTTTCTTT.

In its sample, this clonotype was seen many times. CDR3 coding DNA: TGTGCCAGCAGCTTGGCTGGAGCGGGAGTAGGTGAGCAGTTCTTC. Its translation: CASSLAGAGVGEQFF. This sequence joins TRBV7-7 and TRBJ2-1; 8 nucleotides agree with TRBD2. Germline values: CDR1 SSHAT, CDR2 FNYEAQ (reference sequence). The CDR3 spans 15 residues. J was trimmed by 9 bases and V by 3 bases; bases with no gene match: 10.

This clonotype came up many times. The chain carries TRBV14 and TRBJ2-5, with D possibly TRBD1 on 5 matching bases. Deletions cut 1 base from V and 3 bases from J, with 15 bases between. Germline V gene sequence: CDR1 SGHDN, CDR2 FVKESK. The CDR3 consists of 16 residues. CDR3 in amino acids: CASSQVQPQGKETQYF. The CDR3 DNA reads TGTGCCAGCAGCCAAGTCCAGCCCCAGGGAAAAGAGACCCAGTACTTC.

The CDR3 here is CASSLLAGPIHEQFF. The CDR3 nucleotides are TGTGCCAGCAGTTTGCTGGCAGGCCCGATACATGAGCAGTTCTTC. V usage is TRBV28 and J usage is TRBJ2-1, with unresolved D. V shed 3 bases and J shed 8 bases, with 17 bases lying between them. The germline V gene encodes CDR1 MDHEN and CDR2 SYDVKM. CDR3 length: 15 residues.

This clonotype was picked up many times. The chain couples TRBV6-5 to TRBJ2-2, with a tentative D call TRBD2 (6 bases). CDR3 length: 14 amino acids. Germline V lookup: CDR1 MNHEY, CDR2 SVGAGI. V was clipped by 2 bases and J by 5 bases, with 9 bases between them. Written as DNA, the CDR3 is TGTGCCAGCAGTTACCTGCGGGGAACCGGGGAGCTGTTTTTT. It codes for CASSYLRGTGELFF.

Ten or more counts support this clonotype. The chain has TRBV20-1 and TRBJ2-1; D might be TRBD2 (5 bases). Per the germline V gene, CDR1 is DFQATT and CDR2 is SNEGSKA (reference sequence). V dropped 4 bases and J dropped 5 bases, with 18 bases sitting between them. CDR3 size: 15 residues. The CDR3 nucleotides read TGCAGTGCTACCTCCTTAGCGTTCCTAGACAATGAGCAGTTCTTC. Protein product: CSATSLAFLDNEQFF.

This clonotype was seen once. The gene calls are TRBV11-2 and TRBJ2-6; the D gene is possibly TRBD1 (5 bases). Germline assignment: CDR1 SGHAT and CDR2 FQNNGV. V dropped 5 bases and J dropped 0 bases, with 17 bases sitting between them. CDR3 length: 18 amino acids. CDR3 sequence: CASSPQTASPSGANVLTF. The CDR3 nucleotides read TGTGCCAGCAGCCCCCAGACAGCCTCCCCCTCTGGGGCCAACGTCCTGACTTTC.

This clonotype was counted ten times or more. The rearrangement uses TRBV9 and TRBJ2-1; 7 nucleotides match TRBD2. V shed 6 bases, J shed 7 bases, and the junction held 13 bases outside the gene matches. CDR1 is SGDLS, CDR2 YYNGEE, per germline. The CDR3 length is 15 residues. The CDR3 here is CASNPWGEGRNEQFF. The DNA for the CDR3 is TGTGCCAGCAACCCGTGGGGGGAGGGCCGGAATGAGCAGTTCTTC.

With respect to this clonotype: A much bigger clone sits one base away, suggesting this may be a read error. The genes are TRBV7-6 and TRBJ2-7; D remains unclear. The germline CDR1 and CDR2 sequences are SGHVS and FNYEAQ. There are 14 residues in the CDR3. Trimming stripped 1 base from V and 2 bases from J, with 9 bases between. CDR3 nucleotides: TGTGCCAGCAGCTTAGGACATCCGGCCTACGAGCAGTACTTC. Translation: CASSLGHPAYEQYF.